This T cell receptor (beta chain) emerged from a study of cytomegalovirus exposure and HLA in healthy donors (dated by TCRdb to about 2017). Background on the whole study: In an earlier analysis of under 600 of the donors, around 290 Gb of sequence data and about 110 million unique TCR beta sequences from about 180 million T cells were reported. An early release covering some 640 HLA-typed donors comprised roughly 300 gigabases of sequencing data and tens of millions of unique TCR sequences. Among the roughly 370 genotyped donors, 81% belonged to the genetic ancestry cluster associated with self-reported Caucasian donors. The study aimed to test whether cataloging public T cell receptors could reveal signatures of past pathogen exposure. The study used immunosequencing to profile the T cell repertoires of 670 or so subjects and linked those repertoires to cytomegalovirus serostatus. In addition to the first cohort of around 670 subjects, a separate validation cohort of approximately 130 different subjects was used. To predict cytomegalovirus infection status, the study brought together high-throughput TCR immunosequencing, statistical association of individual TCRs with disease status, and machine learning. A later analysis re-analyzed previously published TCR beta repertoires from about 730 donors and added high-resolution HLA genotyping to study TCR occurrence patterns. Rather than using new phenotypic data, the later analysis identified candidate immune exposures from TCR beta sequences and from how often those sequences occurred across donors. An earlier analysis of several hundred of the donors used high-throughput TCR beta sequencing to judge whether each TCR beta V gene segment behaved as functional or pseudogenic. Donor age, sex, ethnicity and CMV serostatus were collected together with the repertoire data. A later genetic analysis used genome-wide SNP genotypes for about three fifths of the 666 donors, treating that subset as a discovery cohort. Every repertoire in the discovery cohort had been generated on one and the same sequencing platform. HLA typing included class I and class II loci at four-digit resolution. The number of typed donors differed by locus: about 620-640 for A, B, C, DRB1 and DQB1; approximately 530 for DQA1; 600 to 610 for DPA1; and 400 to 480 for DPB1. Because of strong linkage in the cohort, roughly five DR-DQ haplotypes were treated as single units for association and clustering. Among 300 to 500 genotyped donors of the cohort, an average of roughly 230,000 unique TCR beta nucleotide sequences was sequenced per donor, of which about 20% were non-productive.

Details on this clone: Its antigen is unknown. Per-nucleotide qualities are absent, and no much larger clonotype sits a single base away.

Trimming removed 6 bases from V and 8 bases from J; the gene matches leave 7 bases unexplained. CDR1 and CDR2 are read off the germline V gene as KGHSH and LQKENI. Counted from cysteine to phenylalanine, this CDR3 has 14 amino acids. The CDR3 DNA has 42 bases and is translated from base 1. The library was obtained by the immunoSEQ multiplex PCR assay. A mixture of 60 forward primers for TCR Vbeta segments and 13 reverse primers for TCR Jbeta segments was used in the multiplex PCR. The CDR3 region of rearranged TCR beta genes was amplified from genomic DNA by a multiplex PCR assay. The amplified TCR beta libraries were sequenced on the Illumina HiSeq System as 87-base-pair reads. The paper's data handling went like this. A later analysis tallied 75 million to 85 million unique TCR beta chains across the 666 repertoires, and approximately 9.9 million of those chains were shared by two or more donors. To remove PCR and sequencing errors, raw reads were error-corrected and collapsed into unique sequences using a nearest-neighbor algorithm that merged closely related sequences. CDR3 sequences were aligned to IMGT reference sequences to assign V, D and J gene segments. For a sequence to be retained, a match of at least six nucleotides to both a V gene segment and a J gene segment was required. A rearrangement was called productive if the CDR3 had no stop codons and remained in frame with V and J, and every other rearrangement was called non-productive. Following IMGT convention, CDR3 was defined as the stretch from the second conserved V-encoded cysteine to the conserved J-encoded phenylalanine. In an earlier analysis of around 600 of the donors, sequences lacking an unambiguous match to a single V gene segment were excluded. In an earlier analysis of some 590 of the donors, a V segment was called functional when productive rearrangements were above 56.7%, and segregating when the standard deviation between donors exceeded 5%. A statistical classification framework was built to diagnose cytomegalovirus status from the catalog of TCR beta chain sequences. In a later analysis, TCR nucleotide sequences were compared against IMGT/GENE-DB human TR gene sequences so that V and J genes could be assigned. Using the TCRdist pipeline, a later analysis assigned CDR3 sequences along with most-parsimonious VDJ recombination scenarios. In a later analysis, every TCR beta chain was defined by the combination of its CDR3 amino acid sequence and its V-gene family, and reads without a unique V-gene family were dropped. A later analysis removed 592 highly shared, low-generation-probability nucleotide sequences to deal with suspected cross-contamination and a sequencing artifact. In a later analysis, a clonal expansion index for each public chain was calculated from normalized within-repertoire ranks of inferred template counts. In a later analysis, generation probabilities were computed using a VDJ recombination model fitted to out-of-frame rearrangements, and the results were checked against IGoR. In a later analysis, TCR-TCR, TCR-HLA and TCR-CMV co-occurrence was scored with hypergeometric tests, and a repertoire-size bias correction was applied to TCR pairs. To estimate false discovery rates, a later analysis permuted the HLA or CMV assignments 20 times. In a later analysis, co-occurring TCRs were grouped using DBSCAN, and TCRdist sequence similarity was added for clustering within HLA-allele-positive subsets. Repertoires with fewer than 30,000 or more than 120,000 public chains, plus five repertoires with anomalous nucleotide sharing, were excluded from co-occurrence clustering. TCRdb re-hosts the immuneACCESS table, in-frame sequences only. Its copies lack some clones; in the studies checked, an unresolved V gene accounts for under half of them, and the cause for the rest is not known. V, J and clone size are those of that table, while D and trimming were read from the DNA. This sample gives about 160,000 clones in total; roughly three quarters of them show up just once. The top ten hold 4.7% of the sample.

In total, more than 500 healthy bone marrow donors made up the cohort. Cohort members were all nominally healthy when sampled, although unrecorded immune exposures were likely present. The donor tested CMV seropositive and was one of the 289 seropositive cohort members. Each donor provided a peripheral blood sample, and peripheral blood mononuclear cells were used for TCR beta sequencing. The Qiagen DNeasy Blood Extraction Kit was used to extract genomic DNA from the blood cell samples. Results and caveats for the whole study, not just this receptor: Around 16 rarely observed V segments, including chromosome 9 orphons, were excluded from the earlier analysis of just under 600 of the donors because counts were too low. The authors suggested that the approach could potentially be extended to other disease states and immunological phenotypes. Some IMGT-functional V segments, including TRBV6-2 and TRBV6-3, could not be told apart with the 87-base-pair reads, so those segments were excluded. Immune exposure information for the cohort was limited to CMV serostatus. The study listed over 150 TCR beta chains as associated with cytomegalovirus. Most CMV-associated TCR beta chains appeared to be HLA-restricted in a later analysis, and the HLA associations seemed to be driven largely by CMV exposure. A further reported finding was that TCR beta sequences accurately predicted the HLA-A and HLA-B alleles for most subjects in the first cohort. In a later analysis, HLA-associated TCR beta chains showed more clonal expansion and lower generation probabilities than non-associated chains that were equally common. Three of the identified cytomegalovirus-associated TCR beta chains were confirmed in vitro to be specific for cytomegalovirus antigens. A later analysis reported that several top co-occurrence clusters appeared linked to parvovirus B19, influenza, CMV and Epstein-Barr virus. In this cohort, only TCR beta chains were sequenced, and detectable features were limited by the absence of alpha or paired-chain data. Cytomegalovirus status was reported to be diagnosed by the classifier with high specificity and sensitivity in both the original and validation cohorts. According to a later analysis, TCR association rates differed among HLA loci, with DRB1 alleles showing the most associated TCRs and HLA-C alleles showing the fewest. A later genetic analysis associated a missense DCLRE1C variant with V-gene and J-gene trimming of TCR beta chains, and an independent cohort replicated the association. Sequencing depth was assumed to be roughly uniform across donors in the presence/absence analyses, though that assumption may not hold. In an earlier analysis of some 500 of the donors, most TCR beta V segments were observed in productive rearrangements about 87% or about 30% of the time, broadly matching IMGT annotations. The sequencing pipeline was judged likely to have produced a cluster of highly shared sequence variants as a technical artifact. A later analysis associated 15,000 or so TCR beta sequences with specific HLA alleles at a false discovery rate of 0.05. Because HLA typing was missing for some donors at each locus, association tests included only the typed subset. Most TCR sequences were observed very rarely across donors, whereas some public TCRs were present in many individuals. Assigning TCR associations to individual alleles was difficult when HLA alleles, especially DR and DQ, strongly co-occurred. Linkage disequilibrium might explain the correlated functional status among segregating V segments, but an unknown experimental factor could not be ruled out. Compared with the roughly 720-donor mean, donors in an Asian-associated ancestry cluster had fewer N-insertions in productive TCRs, according to a later genetic analysis.

The origin of this receptor is a man aged 18 to 30 in good health and CMV-seropositive. Here the chain combines TRBV18 and TRBJ1-6; 7 of the junction bases match TRBD1. What was sequenced was PBMCs. CDR3 loop: CASSLRDRDSPLHF. The sequence in DNA is TGTGCCAGCTCCCTCCGGGACAGAGATTCACCCCTCCACTTT.